The 17 T cell receptor beta chains below come from one sample, sequenced in a study of PD-L1 blockade in urothelial cancer. Time point: peripheral blood 6 weeks after treatment start. Assay used: immunoSEQ multiplex PCR; TCRdb lists only in-frame clones, some missing. The sample includes more than 45,000 clones, 75% to 90% seen only once; the top ten take over 9.5%. Sequencing was performed on PBMCs, taken around atezolizumab (anti-PD-L1) treatment. These receptors all come from a man in his 60s with urothelial cancer.

The rearrangement uses TRBV7-9 and TRBJ1-6; weak D call: TRBD1 (6 bases). Per germline, CDR1 SEHNR and CDR2 FQNEAQ (reference sequence). Trimming cost V 11 bases and J 4 bases, with 18 bases left between them. This CDR3 comprises 15 residues. CDR3 protein: CAGARDTTYNSPLHF. DNA of the CDR3: TGTGCCGGCGCCCGGGACACAACTTATAATTCACCCCTCCACTTT.

The chain employs TRBV30 and TRBJ2-1; 7 bases agree with TRBD2. V shed 5 bases, J shed 8 bases, and the junction held 6 bases outside the gene matches. This CDR3 is 12 amino acids long. In germline, CDR1 is GTSNPN, CDR2 SVGIG (reference sequence). CDR3 in DNA: TGTGCCTGGGACAGACTAGCTGATGAGCAGTTCTTC. Protein: CAWDRLADEQFF.

The V gene is TRBV27, the J gene TRBJ2-1; possible D gene TRBD2, 6 bases. The CDR3 runs 14 residues. Germline V lookup: CDR1 MNHEY, CDR2 SMNVEV (reference sequence). Trimming stripped 8 bases from V and 4 bases from J, with 15 bases between. CDR3 nucleotide sequence: TGTGCCAGCGGACCTCCGGGGAGGTACAATGAGCAGTTCTTC. Protein product: CASGPPGRYNEQFF.

V and J are TRBV28 and TRBJ2-2, with TRBD2 as a possible D gene (7 bases). Germline V lookup: CDR1 MDHEN, CDR2 SYDVKM. Trimming left V 7 bases short and J 7 bases short, with 31 bases between. The CDR3 length is 19 residues. The CDR3 loop is CASNPIPGTTAGGGGELFF. CDR3 in DNA: TGTGCCAGCAACCCGATCCCCGGGACTACCGCTGGAGGGGGCGGGGAGCTGTTTTTT.

The DNA for the CDR3 is TGCGCCAGCAGTGAGTCGGAGGCTTCTGGGTATGGCTACACCTTC. It specifies CASSESEASGYGYTF. The J gene is TRBJ1-2, the V gene TRBV10-2; D not resolved. The CDR3 length is 15 residues. CDR1 is WSHSY and CDR2 is SAAADI in the germline V gene. Trimming cost V 0 bases and J 5 bases, with 13 bases left between them.

The V call is TRBV7-2, the J call TRBJ1-3, with a tentative D call TRBD1 (5 bases). In germline, CDR1 is SGHTA, CDR2 FQGNSA. Trimming stripped 1 base from V and 2 bases from J, with 6 bases between. The CDR3 runs 14 residues. CDR3 in DNA: TGTGCCAGCAGCTTAGACAGGACTGGAAACACCATATATTTT. This sequence encodes CASSLDRTGNTIYF.

The chain combines TRBV18 with TRBJ1-2, with TRBD1 matching over 10 bases. The CDR3 is 15 residues long. Trimming took 6 bases from V and 3 from J; bases not matched to a gene: 7. CDR1 KGHSH and CDR2 LQKENI come from the germline V gene. The chain's CDR3 is CASSRTGGIDYGYTF. CDR3 in DNA: TGTGCCAGCTCCCGGACAGGGGGAATTGACTATGGCTACACCTTC.

This clone was picked up a small number of times. The chain employs TRBV11-1 and TRBJ2-5, with 13 bases that match TRBD2. This CDR3 contains 16 residues. CDR1 SGHAT and CDR2 FQDESV come from the germline V gene (reference sequence). With V trimmed by 5 bases and J by 3 bases, 6 bases remained unmatched. This CDR3 is CASSKRLAGGEETQYF. The CDR3 DNA is TGTGCCAGCAGCAAGAGACTAGCGGGGGGTGAAGAGACCCAGTACTTC.

The chain has TRBV4-2 and TRBJ1-2, with TRBD1 as a possible D gene (5 bases). Germline-derived CDR1 and CDR2 are LGHNA and YNFKEQ. V was trimmed by 1 base and J by 4 bases, leaving 16 bases between them. The CDR3 is made up of 16 amino acids. CDR3 DNA: TGTGCCAGCAGCCAAGGGGGCGGTGTAGGGGTCTATGGCTACACCTTC. Protein product: CASSQGGGVGVYGYTF.

The sample holds a few counts of this clone. This chain uses TRBV28 with TRBJ1-6; maybe TRBD1 (6 bases). V lost 6 bases, J lost 7 bases, and 16 bases lay in between. In germline, CDR1 is MDHEN, CDR2 SYDVKM. CDR3 length: 15 amino acids. The DNA of the CDR3 is TGTGCCAGCAGAGATCAATCCAGGGGAAATTCACCCCTCCACTTT. This translates into CASRDQSRGNSPLHF.

CDR3: CASSVVVLQETQYF. The CDR3 region has the DNA TGTGCCAGCAGTGTAGTTGTACTCCAAGAGACCCAGTACTTC. The chain recombines TRBV2 with TRBJ2-5; unclear D gene. The CDR3 runs 14 residues. Per germline, CDR1 SNHLY and CDR2 FYNNEI. V dropped 4 bases and J dropped 1 base, with 10 bases sitting between them.

The V call is TRBV19, the J call TRBJ1-1; D is perhaps TRBD1 (5 bases). Germline CDR1 LNHDA, CDR2 SQIVND (reference sequence). The CDR3 runs 17 residues. The V and J ends lost 6 bases and 3 bases respectively, with 23 bases between them. Here the CDR3 reads CASSLRGGVWVDTEAFF. CDR3 coding DNA: TGTGCCAGTAGCCTGAGAGGAGGGGTTTGGGTAGACACTGAAGCTTTCTTT.

The rearrangement uses TRBV15 and TRBJ1-2; TRBD1 might be the D (6 bases). V shed 8 bases and J shed 4 bases, with 17 bases lying between them. The CDR3 covers 14 residues. Germline V CDR1 and CDR2: LNHNV, YYDKDF (reference sequence). The CDR3 DNA sequence: TGTGCCACCCGACAGGCCTTAGGCGGCTATGGCTACACCTTC. It encodes CATRQALGGYGYTF.

The gene calls are TRBV7-9 and TRBJ2-3; D is possibly TRBD2 (5 bases). Germline V CDR1 and CDR2: SEHNR, FQNEAQ (reference sequence). V was trimmed by 5 bases and J by 5 bases, leaving 17 bases between them. CDR3 length: 15 amino acids. The CDR3 sequence: CASSPEGFSKDTQYF. Here the CDR3 DNA reads TGTGCCAGCAGCCCAGAGGGCTTTTCGAAAGATACGCAGTATTTT.

This chain joins TRBV5-4 and TRBJ2-1; the match to TRBD2 covers 9 bases. Germline V gene sequence: CDR1 SGHNT, CDR2 YYREEE (reference sequence). V was clipped by 2 bases and J by 9 bases; unmatched bases: 9. The CDR3 is 15 residues long. The CDR3, as DNA: TGTGCCAGCAGCTTAGAAGGCGGGGGGGGTAGTGAGCAGTTCTTC. It yields the protein CASSLEGGGGSEQFF.

This chain connects TRBV10-1 to TRBJ2-5, with TRBD2 identical over 7 bases. In germline, CDR1 is WNHNN, CDR2 SYGVQD (reference sequence). The CDR3 runs to 14 residues. The V gene end was trimmed by 5 bases and the J gene end by 0 bases; junction bases not matched to a gene: 3. CDR3 loop: CASSRGGDQETQYF. Written as DNA, the CDR3 is TGCGCCAGCAGTCGCGGGGGAGACCAAGAGACCCAGTACTTC.

The chain employs TRBV30 and TRBJ1-2; D remains unclear. The CDR3 has 12 amino acids. V dropped 0 bases and J dropped 2 bases, with 4 bases sitting between them. Germline CDR1 reads GTSNPN; CDR2 reads SVGIG (reference sequence). The CDR3 loop reads CAWSVENYGYTF. Here the CDR3 DNA reads TGTGCCTGGAGTGTGGAGAACTATGGCTACACCTTC.